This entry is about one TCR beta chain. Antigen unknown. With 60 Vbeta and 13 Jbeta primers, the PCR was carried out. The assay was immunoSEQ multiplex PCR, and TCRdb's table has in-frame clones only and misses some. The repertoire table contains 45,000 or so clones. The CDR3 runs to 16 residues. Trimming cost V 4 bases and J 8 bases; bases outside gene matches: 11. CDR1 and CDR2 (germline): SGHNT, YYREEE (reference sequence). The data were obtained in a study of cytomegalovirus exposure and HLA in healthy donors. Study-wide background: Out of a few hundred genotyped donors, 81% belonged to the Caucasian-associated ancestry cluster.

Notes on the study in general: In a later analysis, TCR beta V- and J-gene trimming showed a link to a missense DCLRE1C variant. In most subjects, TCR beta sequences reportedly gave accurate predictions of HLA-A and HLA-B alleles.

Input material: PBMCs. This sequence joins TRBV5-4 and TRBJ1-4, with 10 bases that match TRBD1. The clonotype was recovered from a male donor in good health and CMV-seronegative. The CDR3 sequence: CASSNSRTGGFEKLFF. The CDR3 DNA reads TGTGCCAGCAGCAACTCAAGGACAGGGGGTTTCGAAAAACTGTTTTTT. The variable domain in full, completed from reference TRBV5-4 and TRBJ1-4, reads ETGVTQSPTHLIKTRGQQVTLRCSSQSGHNTVSWYQQALGQGPQFIFQYYREEENGRGNFPPRFSGLQFPNYSSELNVNALELDDSALYLCASSNSRTGGFEKLFFGSGTQLSVL.